This TCR beta chain is from a study of cytomegalovirus exposure and HLA in healthy donors. In its sample, this clone was seen a few times. The PCR ran on 60 Vbeta and 13 Jbeta primers. Clones were read by immunoSEQ multiplex PCR, and TCRdb kept only the in-frame ones, dropping some. Of 100,000 to 150,000 clones listed, around 85% are singletons. This CDR3 has 16 amino acids. J lost 0 bases, V lost 7 bases, and 7 bases had no gene match. Germline CDR1 is MRHNA and CDR2 is SNTAGT. The sequencing input was PBMCs. This clonotype was obtained from a man aged 18 to 30 in good health and CMV-seropositive. The V call is TRBV6-4, the J call TRBJ2-2; 8 bases are a match to TRBD1. This chain's CDR3 is CASTGGASPNTGELFF. DNA of the CDR3: TGTGCCAGCACAGGGGGCGCATCCCCGAACACCGGGGAGCTGTTTTTT.